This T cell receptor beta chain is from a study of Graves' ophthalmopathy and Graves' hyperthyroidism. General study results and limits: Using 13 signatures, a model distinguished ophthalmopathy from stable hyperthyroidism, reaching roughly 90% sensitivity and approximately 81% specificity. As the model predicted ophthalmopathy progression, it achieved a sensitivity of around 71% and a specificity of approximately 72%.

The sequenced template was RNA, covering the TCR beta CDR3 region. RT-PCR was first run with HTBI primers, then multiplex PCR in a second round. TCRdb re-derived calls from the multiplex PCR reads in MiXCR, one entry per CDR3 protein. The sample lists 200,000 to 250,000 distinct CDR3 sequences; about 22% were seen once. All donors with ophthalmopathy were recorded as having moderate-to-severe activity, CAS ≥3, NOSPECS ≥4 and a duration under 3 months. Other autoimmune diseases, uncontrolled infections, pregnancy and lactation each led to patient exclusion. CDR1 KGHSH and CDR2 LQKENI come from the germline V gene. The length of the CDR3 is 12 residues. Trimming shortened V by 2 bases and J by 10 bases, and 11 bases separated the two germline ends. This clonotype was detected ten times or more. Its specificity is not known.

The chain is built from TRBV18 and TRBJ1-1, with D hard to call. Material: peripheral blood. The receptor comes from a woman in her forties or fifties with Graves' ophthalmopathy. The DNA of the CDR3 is TGTGCCAGCTCACCAGAGAGTCGGGGAGCTTTCTTT. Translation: CASSPESRGAFF.